This TCR beta chain was captured in a study of OX40 agonist ivuxolimab in advanced cancers. In the case of this clone: One end of the junction is discordant with germline, which a read error may explain.

The protocol was immunoSEQ multiplex PCR, while the TCRdb copy is restricted to in-frame clones and leaves out a portion. The sample shows about 70,000 clones, around nine tenths of them seen only once. The sample here was CD4+ or CD8+ T cells sorted from blood, taken in a trial of the OX40 agonist ivuxolimab. This receptor was identified in an adult with an advanced solid tumor such as melanoma, head and neck, liver or kidney cancer.

CDR3 in amino acids: CASRRRVRDDNSPLYF. DNA for the CDR3: TGTGCCAGCAGGCGCCGTGTCAGGGATGATAATTCACCCCTCTACTTT. The V gene is TRBV13, the J gene TRBJ1-6; perhaps TRBD1 as D (5 bases). CDR3 length equals 16 residues. CDR1 and CDR2 from the germline V gene are PRHDT and FYEKMQ (reference sequence). The full variable domain, completed using reference TRBV13 and TRBJ1-6, is AAGVIQSPRHLIKEKRETATLKCYPIPRHDTVYWYQQGPGQDPQFLISFYEKMQSDKGSIPDRFSAQQFSDYHSELNMSSLELGDSALYFCASRRRVRDDNSPLYFGNGTRLTVT.